The rows below give T cell receptor beta chains drawn from one sample of a study of shared clonotypes between healthy human individuals. Sequenced by immunoSEQ multiplex PCR; TCRdb stores in-frame clones only, minus some. The sample includes about 2 million clones, about 94% of them seen just once. The source material was naive CD8+ T cells sorted from blood. These receptors were obtained from a young man in good health. CDR3s include the opening cysteine and the closing phenylalanine or tryptophan. D genes are given only for firm matches. The size of a clone is reported for some rows only, either as once, few or many, or as a class for expanded clones.

length	size	V	D	J	DNA	CDR3
15	NA	TRBV11-2	NA	TRBJ2-7	TGTGCCAGCAGCTTCACCCCGGACTCTGCCTACGAGCAGTACTTC	CASSFTPDSAYEQYF
16	NA	TRBV27	TRBD2	TRBJ2-3	TGTGCCAGCAGTCCCCCGGGACTAGAGATCACAGATACGCAGTATTTT	CASSPPGLEITDTQYF
14	once	TRBV4-1	TRBD1	TRBJ2-7	TGCGCCAGCAGCCAAGTCACAGGGGACCACGAGCAGTACTTC	CASSQVTGDHEQYF
13	NA	TRBV27	NA	TRBJ2-7	TGTGCCAGCAGTGCGGGTCACCCCTACGAGCAGTACTTC	CASSAGHPYEQYF
16	NA	TRBV12-5	TRBD2	TRBJ2-1	TGTGCTAGTGGTTTTATGACTAGCGGGAGGCGGAATGAGCAGTTCTTC	CASGFMTSGRRNEQFF
15	few	TRBV7-9	TRBD2	TRBJ2-5	TGTGCCAGCAGCTTGGCTAGCGGGGGGCCGGAGACCCAGTACTTC	CASSLASGGPETQYF
14	NA	TRBV10-2	TRBD1	TRBJ1-2	TGCGCCAGCACCTCCACAGGGGGCGTCTATGGCTACACCTTC	CASTSTGGVYGYTF
16	few	TRBV7-9	TRBD1	TRBJ1-6	TGTGCCAGCAGCTTATTGGGGACAGGGGTAGAATCACCCCTCCACTTT	CASSLLGTGVESPLHF
14	NA	TRBV7-9	NA	TRBJ1-1	TGTGCCAGCAGCTTCCAGGGGATGGACACTGAAGCTTTCTTT	CASSFQGMDTEAFF
11	once	TRBV2	TRBD1	TRBJ2-7	TGTGCCAGCGGAACAGGGGACGAGCAGTACTTC	CASGTGDEQYF